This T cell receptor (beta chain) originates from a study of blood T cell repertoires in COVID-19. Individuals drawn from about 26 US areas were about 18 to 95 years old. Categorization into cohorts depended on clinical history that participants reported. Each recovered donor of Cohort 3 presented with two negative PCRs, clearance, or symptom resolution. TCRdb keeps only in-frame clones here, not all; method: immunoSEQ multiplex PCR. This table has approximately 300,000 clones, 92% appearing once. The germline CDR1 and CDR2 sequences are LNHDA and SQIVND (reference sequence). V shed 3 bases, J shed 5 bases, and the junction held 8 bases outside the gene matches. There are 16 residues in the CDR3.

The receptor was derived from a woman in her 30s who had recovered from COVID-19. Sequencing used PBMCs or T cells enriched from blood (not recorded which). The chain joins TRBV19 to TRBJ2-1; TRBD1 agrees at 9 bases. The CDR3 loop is CASSIGDRVINNEQFF. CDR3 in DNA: TGTGCCAGTAGTATCGGGGACAGGGTTATTAACAATGAGCAGTTCTTC.